A selection of T cell receptor beta chains follows, all from one sample in a study of blood T cell repertoires in COVID-19. The assay was immunoSEQ multiplex PCR, and TCRdb's table has in-frame clones only and misses some. The top ten hold 4% to 5.5% of the sample, which has 90,000 to 120,000 clones, around four fifths seen once. Sequenced: peripheral blood. These receptors originate from an older man with acute or convalescent COVID-19. The CDR3 runs from the conserved cysteine through the conserved F or W. Each record gives: J gene, D gene, clone size, V gene, CDR3 protein, CDR3 DNA. A D gene is named only where the DNA matches it firmly. The size entry is marked missing in some rows and otherwise reads once, few, many or a size class.

J: TRBJ2-1
D: .
size: .
V: TRBV7-2
CDR3: CASSLERRGEQFF
DNA: TGTGCCAGCAGCTTAGAAAGACGGGGTGAGCAGTTCTTC

J: TRBJ1-2
D: TRBD1
size: .
V: TRBV19
CDR3: CASTVTGSVRGYTF
DNA: TGTGCCAGTACGGTGACAGGGTCGGTGCGGGGCTACACCTTC

J: TRBJ2-5
D: .
size: .
V: TRBV18
CDR3: CASSPRDTQETQYF
DNA: TGTGCCAGCTCGCCCCGGGACACCCAAGAGACCCAGTACTTC

J: TRBJ2-2
D: .
size: .
V: TRBV4-2
CDR3: CASSQESGIRGTGELFF
DNA: TGTGCCAGCAGCCAAGAAAGCGGTATCCGGGGCACCGGGGAGCTGTTTTTT

J: TRBJ2-7
D: .
size: .
V: TRBV7-2
CDR3: CASSLARSREARHYEQYF
DNA: TGTGCCAGCAGCTTAGCCAGATCTAGAGAAGCTAGGCACTACGAGCAGTACTTC

J: TRBJ2-7
D: TRBD2
size: .
V: TRBV3-1/TRBV3-2
CDR3: CASSLTSGGGEQYF
DNA: TGTGCCAGCAGCCTAACTAGCGGGGGGGGCGAGCAGTACTTC

J: TRBJ1-5
D: TRBD1
size: .
V: TRBV5-4
CDR3: CASSKGDRQDSNQPQHF
DNA: TGTGCCAGCAGCAAAGGGGACAGACAAGATAGCAATCAGCCCCAGCATTTT

J: TRBJ2-4
D: .
size: .
V: TRBV3-1/TRBV3-2
CDR3: CASSQDLAAKNIQYF
DNA: TGTGCCAGCAGCCAAGATTTGGCCGCCAAAAACATTCAGTACTTC

J: TRBJ1-1
D: TRBD1
size: once
V: TRBV20-1
CDR3: CSASRDRGASEAFF
DNA: TGCAGTGCTAGTAGGGACAGGGGGGCTTCTGAAGCTTTCTTT

J: TRBJ1-1
D: TRBD1
size: .
V: TRBV5-4
CDR3: CASSSGQGGWGGGEAFF
DNA: TGTGCCAGCAGTTCAGGACAGGGCGGTTGGGGAGGTGGTGAAGCTTTCTTT

J: TRBJ1-2
D: .
size: few
V: TRBV6-5
CDR3: CASSRTDTNYGYTF
DNA: TGTGCCAGCAGTCGCACCGACACTAACTATGGCTACACCTTC

J: TRBJ2-7
D: TRBD1
size: .
V: TRBV11-2
CDR3: CASRRTGGYEQYF
DNA: TGTGCCAGCAGACGGACAGGGGGCTACGAGCAGTACTTC

J: TRBJ2-1
D: TRBD2
size: .
V: TRBV18
CDR3: CASSPGTSGYNEQFF
DNA: TGTGCCAGCTCACCAGGGACTAGCGGCTACAATGAGCAGTTCTTC

J: TRBJ1-4
D: .
size: .
V: TRBV7-2
CDR3: CASSLTVGREKLFF
DNA: TGTGCCAGCAGCTTAACAGTAGGAAGGGAAAAACTGTTTTTT

J: TRBJ1-2
D: TRBD1
size: .
V: TRBV23-1
CDR3: CASRAGQGAGGYTF
DNA: TGCGCCAGCAGGGCCGGACAGGGGGCTGGTGGCTACACCTTC

J: TRBJ1-1
D: .
size: few
V: TRBV13
CDR3: CASSLGRQNTEAFF
DNA: TGTGCCAGCAGCTTAGGCAGACAGAACACTGAAGCTTTCTTT

J: TRBJ1-4
D: .
size: .
V: TRBV6-5
CDR3: CASRGTLKGEKLFF
DNA: TGTGCCAGCAGGGGGACACTCAAGGGGGAAAAACTGTTTTTT

J: TRBJ1-1
D: TRBD1
size: .
V: TRBV29-1
CDR3: CSVDGMTGGVNTEAFF
DNA: TGCAGCGTTGATGGTATGACAGGGGGCGTGAACACTGAAGCTTTCTTT

J: TRBJ1-5
D: .
size: .
V: TRBV6-6
CDR3: CASHTGVMGRHQPQHF
DNA: TGTGCCAGTCATACAGGTGTGATGGGGCGGCATCAGCCCCAGCATTTT

J: TRBJ1-5
D: .
size: .
V: TRBV2
CDR3: CASSDLGQPQHF
DNA: TGTGCCAGCAGTGACTTGGGCCAGCCCCAGCATTTT

J: TRBJ2-2
D: TRBD1
size: .
V: TRBV15
CDR3: CATSRDRGLNTGELFF
DNA: TGTGCCACCAGCAGAGACAGGGGGCTGAACACCGGGGAGCTGTTTTTT

J: TRBJ2-2
D: .
size: .
V: TRBV14
CDR3: CASSQMSSNTGELFF
DNA: TGTGCCAGCAGCCAAATGTCCTCGAACACCGGGGAGCTGTTTTTT

J: TRBJ1-3
D: .
size: few
V: TRBV2
CDR3: CASSPEASSGNTIYF
DNA: TGTGCCAGCAGTCCGGAGGCGAGCTCTGGAAACACCATATATTTT

J: TRBJ2-3
D: .
size: .
V: TRBV9
CDR3: CASSPGARSTDTQYF
DNA: TGTGCCAGCAGCCCAGGGGCCCGAAGCACAGATACGCAGTATTTT